Below, 24 T cell receptor beta chains from the same sample are listed, as sequenced in a study of graft-versus-host responses after intestinal transplantation. No antigen is known for these receptors. The assay was immunoSEQ multiplex PCR, and TCRdb's table has in-frame clones only and misses some. Seen here are about 88,000 clones, 92% observed once, and the top ten hold around 0.33%. Sequenced material: unstimulated CD4+ T cells sorted from spleen or lymph node cells, taken before intestinal transplant. The receptors shown here come from a human donor who received an intestinal transplant.

In this sample, this clone turned up a few times. This chain connects TRBV9 to TRBJ2-1, with D perhaps TRBD1 (6 bases). Trimming took off 0 bases at V and 1 base at J, with 14 bases between the two ends. Germline V gene lookup returns CDR1 SGDLS and CDR2 YYNGEE. The CDR3 contains 17 residues. The CDR3 DNA reads as TGTGCCAGCAGCGTAGGGGTAAGACAGGCTTCCTACAATGAGCAGTTCTTC. The encoded protein is CASSVGVRQASYNEQFF.

V and J are TRBV12-5 and TRBJ2-5, with D unclear. The assigned J gene may be wrong: the sequence end matches TRBJ2-7 better. Germline assignment: CDR1 LGHNT and CDR2 FRNRAP. The CDR3 is 14 amino acids. The CDR3 DNA sequence: TGTGCTAGTGGCAAGGACGTCGGATCCTACGAGCAGTACTTC. Amino acids: CASGKDVGSYEQYF.

This sequence joins TRBV6-5 and TRBJ2-5; D gene uncertain. CDR3 size: 15 residues. Germline CDR1 and CDR2: MNHEY and SVGAGI. The ends were cut back, 6 bases at V and 3 bases at J, with 17 bases in the middle. CDR3 in DNA: TGTGCCAGCAGAAGTAGTGGATCCAGTAAAGAGACCCAGTACTTC. It codes for CASRSSGSSKETQYF.

J is TRBJ2-3 and V is TRBV9; TRBD2 agrees at 7 bases. CDR1 and CDR2 (germline): SGDLS, YYNGEE. This CDR3 is built from 14 residues. J was trimmed by 3 bases and V by 0 bases; bases with no gene match: 1. CDR3: CASSVEGGTDTQYF. The CDR3 region has the DNA TGTGCCAGCAGCGTAGAGGGAGGGACAGATACGCAGTATTTT.

The chain carries TRBV5-5 and TRBJ1-5; D unclear. The CDR3 runs to 14 residues. V was clipped by 4 bases and J by 5 bases, with 13 bases between them. From germline, CDR1 is SGHKS and CDR2 YYEKEE (reference sequence). The chain's CDR3 is CASSPGPADQPQHF. In DNA form, the CDR3 reads TGTGCCAGCAGCCCCGGGCCGGCGGATCAGCCCCAGCATTTT.

The genes are TRBV10-3 and TRBJ1-5; D unresolved. CDR1 and CDR2 from the germline V gene are ENHRY and SYGVKD. This CDR3 has 14 amino acids. V shed 0 bases and J shed 2 bases, with 5 bases lying between them. CDR3: CAISESGGNQPQHF. Here the CDR3 DNA reads TGTGCCATCAGTGAGTCGGGAGGCAATCAGCCCCAGCATTTT.

The chain uses TRBV7-9 and TRBJ1-2; 9 bases agree with TRBD1. J was trimmed by 8 bases and V by 3 bases; bases with no gene match: 4. CDR1 and CDR2 from the germline V gene are SEHNR and FQNEAQ (reference sequence). CDR3 size: 13 residues. The CDR3 region is CASSLGQGGGYTF. The CDR3 region has the DNA TGTGCCAGCAGCTTGGGACAGGGAGGGGGCTACACCTTC.

This chain joins TRBV15 and TRBJ1-4; D is unclear. Trimming took off 1 base at V and 6 bases at J, with 6 bases between the two ends. There are 13 residues in the CDR3. Germline CDR1 reads LNHNV; CDR2 reads YYDKDF (reference sequence). CDR3 DNA: TGTGCCACCAGCAGAGGTCCTCATGAAAAACTGTTTTTT. As protein: CATSRGPHEKLFF.

J is TRBJ2-1 and V is TRBV30; 14 nucleotides align to TRBD2. Losses at the gene ends were 2 bases for V and 6 bases for J; bases not matched to a gene: 3. The CDR3 runs to 15 residues. Germline CDR1 GTSNPN, CDR2 SVGIG (reference sequence). The CDR3 protein is CAWSPGLAGVNEQFF. The CDR3, as DNA: TGTGCCTGGAGTCCGGGACTAGCGGGAGTCAATGAGCAGTTCTTC. Based on the CDR3 plus reference TRBV30 and TRBJ2-1, the full variable domain is SQTIHQWPATLVQPVGSPLSLECTVEGTSNPNLYWYRQAAGRGLQLLFYSVGIGQISSEVPQNLSASRPQDRQFILSSKKLLLSDSGFYLCAWSPGLAGVNEQFFGPGTRLTVL.

This chain joins TRBV5-8 and TRBJ1-1; D not resolved. Trimming removed 6 bases from V and 2 bases from J, with 8 bases in between. The CDR3 is made up of 12 amino acids. Germline values: CDR1 SGHTS, CDR2 YDEGEE. The CDR3 DNA is TGTGCCAGCACCCTTTTTAACACTGAAGCTTTCTTT. This translates into CASTLFNTEAFF.

The chain carries TRBV28 and TRBJ1-2; D not resolved. CDR1 is MDHEN, CDR2 SYDVKM, per germline. V shed 5 bases and J shed 4 bases, with 8 bases lying between them. This CDR3 spans 12 amino acids. The CDR3 spells CASSTMGYGYTF. For the CDR3, the DNA is TGTGCCAGCAGTACGATGGGCTATGGCTACACCTTC.

V and J are TRBV28 and TRBJ2-3; D may be TRBD2 (5 bases). The CDR3 has 12 residues. V was clipped by 8 bases and J by 6 bases, with 12 bases between them. Germline lookup yields CDR1 MDHEN and CDR2 SYDVKM. The DNA of the CDR3 is TGTGCCAGCGGCGGAGGATTGGATACGCAGTATTTT. It encodes CASGGGLDTQYF.

The chain couples TRBV28 to TRBJ1-5, with TRBD1 matching over 11 bases. CDR3 size: 15 residues. In germline, CDR1 is MDHEN, CDR2 SYDVKM. V shed 5 bases and J 6 bases; nucleotides not matched to a gene: 6. CDR3: CASSKGQGVGQPQHF. CDR3 bases: TGTGCCAGCAGTAAGGGACAGGGGGTGGGTCAGCCCCAGCATTTT.

The chain has TRBV6-5 and TRBJ1-1; unclear D gene. The CDR3 runs to 13 residues. V lost 6 bases and J 2 bases, leaving 10 bases between the germline ends. Germline CDR1 MNHEY, CDR2 SVGAGI. This chain's CDR3 is CASSDSPNTEAFF. The CDR3 nucleotides read TGTGCCAGCAGCGACTCCCCCAACACTGAAGCTTTCTTT.

The chain recombines TRBV27 with TRBJ2-5, with D hard to call. The DNA end is more similar to TRBJ2-7, so the J call may be wrong. The length of the CDR3 is 18 residues. Germline assignment: CDR1 MNHEY and CDR2 SMNVEV (reference sequence). For the CDR3, the DNA is TGTGCCAGCAGTCCCACAGCCGACCCCCTGGTAAGAGCGAGCGAGCAGTACTTC. It encodes CASSPTADPLVRASEQYF.

This rearrangement joins TRBV4-1 to TRBJ2-1, with 7 bases aligning to TRBD2. The V segment lost 1 base and the J segment 7 bases; nucleotides outside the gene matches: 10. The length of the CDR3 is 16 residues. CDR1 and CDR2 from the germline V gene are MGHRA and YSYEKL. CDR3: CASSQGREILRNEQFF. Here the CDR3 DNA reads TGCGCCAGCAGCCAAGGGCGGGAGATTTTAAGGAATGAGCAGTTCTTC.

The rearrangement uses TRBV27 and TRBJ2-7, with D perhaps given as TRBD1 or TRBD2 (6 bases each). The V end lost 2 bases, the J end lost 0 bases, and 17 bases lay between the germline ends. The length of the CDR3 is 17 residues. The germline V gene encodes CDR1 MNHEY and CDR2 SMNVEV (reference sequence). As DNA, the CDR3 is TGTGCCAGCAGTTTACGGGTCGGGGGCCCTAGCTCCTACGAGCAGTACTTC. Protein sequence: CASSLRVGGPSSYEQYF.

V is TRBV21-1 and J is TRBJ2-7; the DNA was not compared with TRBD2, the D call given in the table. TRBV21-1 is described as a pseudogene. The CDR3 has 16 residues. The CDR3 DNA sequence: TGTGCCAGCAGCAAAGACCGGCGGGGACCCTACTACGAGCAGTACTTC. Protein product: CASSKDRRGPYYEQYF.

The CDR3 nucleotides are TGTGCCAGCAGCCAAGTGGCGGGAGATCCAGATACGCAGTATTTT. It is translated as CASSQVAGDPDTQYF. This sequence joins TRBV14 and TRBJ2-3; TRBD2 agrees at 7 bases. Germline V lookup: CDR1 SGHDN, CDR2 FVKESK. Trimming removed 1 base from V and 4 bases from J; junction bases left unmatched: 5. The CDR3 has 15 amino acids.

V is TRBV4-2 and J is TRBJ2-5; D unclear. Germline V CDR1 and CDR2: LGHNA, YNFKEQ. V lost 0 bases, J lost 5 bases, and 10 bases lay in between. CDR3 length: 14 amino acids. The CDR3 sequence: CASSQERHIETQYF. The CDR3 nucleotides read TGTGCCAGCAGCCAAGAGAGGCATATTGAGACCCAGTACTTC.

The V gene is TRBV30, the J gene TRBJ1-5; 8 bases match TRBD1. CDR3 length: 15 amino acids. J was trimmed by 4 bases and V by 1 base; bases with no gene match: 6. From germline, CDR1 is GTSNPN and CDR2 SVGIG (reference sequence). This CDR3 is CAWSARTGPNQPQHF. CDR3 in DNA: TGTGCCTGGAGTGCTAGGACAGGGCCGAATCAGCCCCAGCATTTT. The full variable domain, completed using reference TRBV30 and TRBJ1-5, is SQTIHQWPATLVQPVGSPLSLECTVEGTSNPNLYWYRQAAGRGLQLLFYSVGIGQISSEVPQNLSASRPQDRQFILSSKKLLLSDSGFYLCAWSARTGPNQPQHFGDGTRLSIL.

V gene TRBV2 combines with J gene TRBJ1-5; 8 bases align to TRBD1. The trim removed 7 bases at V and 7 bases at J, leaving 6 bases unmatched. Germline CDR1 SNHLY, CDR2 FYNNEI. The CDR3 runs 13 residues. The chain's CDR3 is CASTFQGAQPQHF. The CDR3 DNA reads TGTGCCAGCACATTTCAGGGGGCCCAGCCCCAGCATTTT.

V and J are TRBV28 and TRBJ2-7, with 14 bases aligning to TRBD2. V shed 3 bases and J 5 bases; nucleotides not matched to a gene: 6. CDR1 and CDR2 (germline): MDHEN, SYDVKM. The CDR3 contains 16 residues. As DNA, the CDR3 is TGTGCCAGCAGTTTGCTTGGGACTAGCGGGAGTGACGAGCAGTACTTC. Its protein product is CASSLLGTSGSDEQYF.

This clone was detected only a few times. The genes are TRBV7-8 and TRBJ2-7; TRBD2 aligns across 11 bases. Trimming took 6 bases from V and 0 from J; bases not matched to a gene: 7. This CDR3 has 16 residues. The V gene's germline CDR1 is SGHVS and CDR2 FQNEAQ. Here the CDR3 DNA reads TGTGCCAGCAGACCTACTAGCGGGAGTAGCTCCTACGAGCAGTACTTC. Translation gives CASRPTSGSSSYEQYF.